These T cell receptor beta chains were read from a single sample in a study of post-analysis software for immune sequencing data. TCRdb independently ran MiXCR on the PCR reads; one entry per CDR3 protein. The sample records 150,000 to 200,000 distinct CDR3 sequences, about 34% being singletons. The sample consisted of blood, taken after autologous hematopoietic stem cell transplantation. The source of these receptors is a girl between 10 and 17 years old with multiple sclerosis. Each CDR3 is given with its conserved first and last residue. D genes are given only for firm matches. The size entry is marked missing in some rows and otherwise reads once, few, many or a size class.

d_call: TRBD2; cdr3_length: 16; v_call: TRBV7-3; clone_size: few; j_call: TRBJ2-3; cdr3_nt: TGTGCCAGCAGCAAAGGACTAGCCTCGGTCGGGGATACGCAGTATTTT; cdr3_aa: CASSKGLASVGDTQYF
d_call: TRBD2; cdr3_length: 16; v_call: TRBV28; clone_size: NA; j_call: TRBJ2-3; cdr3_nt: TGTGCCAGCAGTTTGCCACTAGCGGGAAGGTCAGATACGCAGTATTTT; cdr3_aa: CASSLPLAGRSDTQYF
d_call: NA; cdr3_length: 16; v_call: TRBV24-1; clone_size: few; j_call: TRBJ2-5; cdr3_nt: TGTGCCACCAGTGATCGGGGGGCCGTCTCCCAAGAGACCCAGTACTTC; cdr3_aa: CATSDRGAVSQETQYF
d_call: NA; cdr3_length: 16; v_call: TRBV7-2; clone_size: NA; j_call: TRBJ2-1; cdr3_nt: TGTGCCAGCACCAAAAATATGGGAAGCTCCTACAATGAGCAGTTCTTC; cdr3_aa: CASTKNMGSSYNEQFF
d_call: NA; cdr3_length: 15; v_call: TRBV3-1; clone_size: NA; j_call: TRBJ2-7; cdr3_nt: TGTGCCAGCAGCCCCTCGAGGGTGCCCTCCTACGAGCAGTACTTC; cdr3_aa: CASSPSRVPSYEQYF
d_call: NA; cdr3_length: 13; v_call: TRBV12-3/TRBV12-4; clone_size: NA; j_call: TRBJ1-1; cdr3_nt: TGTGCCAGCAGTTTGGCGGGGTACACTGAAGCTTTCTTT; cdr3_aa: CASSLAGYTEAFF
d_call: TRBD1; cdr3_length: 18; v_call: TRBV5-1; clone_size: NA; j_call: TRBJ2-1; cdr3_nt: TGCGCCAGCAGCCTTCGGCCAAGGGACAGACAAGCCTACAATGAGCAGTTCTTC; cdr3_aa: CASSLRPRDRQAYNEQFF
d_call: TRBD2; cdr3_length: 15; v_call: TRBV12-3/TRBV12-4; clone_size: many; j_call: TRBJ2-1; cdr3_nt: TGTGCCAGCAGTTCAGCGGGAGGGCCGGGAAATGAGCAGTTCTTC; cdr3_aa: CASSSAGGPGNEQFF
d_call: TRBD2; cdr3_length: 16; v_call: TRBV10-3; clone_size: NA; j_call: TRBJ2-5; cdr3_nt: TGTGCCATCAGTGGTAGGGGACTAGCGTCACAAGAGACCCAGTACTTC; cdr3_aa: CAISGRGLASQETQYF
d_call: NA; cdr3_length: 13; v_call: TRBV27; clone_size: few; j_call: TRBJ2-5; cdr3_nt: TGTGCCAGCAGCCCCTCAGCAAAAGAGACCCAGTACTTC; cdr3_aa: CASSPSAKETQYF
d_call: TRBD1; cdr3_length: 15; v_call: TRBV25-1; clone_size: few; j_call: TRBJ2-5; cdr3_nt: TGTGCCAGCAGTGGTACCGGGACAGGAGAAGAGACCCAGTACTTC; cdr3_aa: CASSGTGTGEETQYF
d_call: TRBD1; cdr3_length: 18; v_call: TRBV20-1; clone_size: few; j_call: TRBJ1-4; cdr3_nt: TGCAGTGCGCCGATAGCGGGGACAGGTCCCCGGGGTAATGAAAAACTGTTTTTT; cdr3_aa: CSAPIAGTGPRGNEKLFF
d_call: NA; cdr3_length: 16; v_call: TRBV4-1; clone_size: NA; j_call: TRBJ2-3; cdr3_nt: TGCGCCAGCAGCCGCTCATCCTTACCGCGCACAGATACGCAGTATTTT; cdr3_aa: CASSRSSLPRTDTQYF
d_call: TRBD2; cdr3_length: 18; v_call: TRBV3-1; clone_size: NA; j_call: TRBJ2-3; cdr3_nt: TGTGCCAGCAGCCAAGAGTCTAGCGGGAGGGCCTCCGCAGATACGCAGTATTTT; cdr3_aa: CASSQESSGRASADTQYF
d_call: NA; cdr3_length: 15; v_call: TRBV15; clone_size: NA; j_call: TRBJ2-1; cdr3_nt: TGTGCCACCAGCTGTCTAGCGCCCGACTACAATGAGCAGTTCTTC; cdr3_aa: CATSCLAPDYNEQFF